This T cell receptor (beta chain) was identified in a study of CD4 T cells in relation to SARS-CoV-2 and coronaviruses. CD4+ T cells from unexposed donors were obtained before the COVID-19 pandemic (2011-2018). The cells were cultured for 10 days before CD4+ T cells were isolated. As cell numbers allowed, unexposed-donor CD4+ T cells faced SARS-CoV-2 S/N and four cold-coronavirus spikes. CDR3 length equals 17 residues. V gave up 0 bases and J gave up 2 bases; unmatched junction bases: 4. CDR1 and CDR2 (germline): SGHRS, YFSETQ. Study observations and caveats: Monoreactive clones expanded significantly more to SARS-CoV-2 than crossreactive clones did.

Turning to this clone: Its antigen is undetermined.

TCRdb keeps only in-frame clones here, not all; method: immunoSEQ multiplex PCR. Of some 16,000 clones listed, over 60% are singletons. The origin of this receptor is a human donor in good health. The genes are TRBV5-1 and TRBJ2-6; TRBD2 agrees at 8 bases. The sequenced sample consisted of CD4+ T cells from PBMCs, cultured in vitro. The CDR3 protein is CASSLGGGGPGANVLTF. In nucleotides, the CDR3 is TGCGCCAGCAGCTTGGGAGGCGGGGGGCCTGGGGCCAACGTCCTGACTTTC.